The clone carrying this T cell receptor beta chain was observed at least ten times. The V end was cut by 7 bases, the J end by 1 base, with 12 bases between. This CDR3 comprises 14 residues. The data were obtained in a study of identical twins. TCRdb independently ran MiXCR on the 5' RACE reads; one entry per CDR3 protein. The repertoire holds a few hundred thousand distinct CDR3 sequences, with roughly 9% as singletons. The chain joins TRBV12-3 or TRBV12-4 to TRBJ2-3; D perhaps matches TRBD1 (6 bases). The source is a woman in her 50s in good health. Sequenced input: naive T cells sorted from blood. DNA for the CDR3: TGTGCCAGCACCCTGGGGGCCGGCACAGATACGCAGTATTTT. Protein sequence: CASTLGAGTDTQYF.